This TCR beta chain was recorded in a study of OX40 agonist ivuxolimab in advanced cancers. About the study: Ivuxolimab doses were 0.01, 0.1, 0.3, 1.5, 3 or 10 mg/kg every 2 weeks.

The protocol was immunoSEQ multiplex PCR, while the TCRdb copy is restricted to in-frame clones and leaves out a portion. The table lists about 60,000 clones, just over 85% of them singletons. The germline V gene encodes CDR1 SGHTA and CDR2 FQGNSA. V lost 5 bases and J lost 8, with 18 bases in between. CDR3 length: 15 amino acids. The receptor was isolated from an adult with an advanced solid tumor such as melanoma, head and neck, liver or kidney cancer. The starting material was CD4+ or CD8+ T cells sorted from blood, obtained in a trial of the OX40 agonist ivuxolimab. V usage is TRBV7-2 and J usage is TRBJ1-4; TRBD1 is a possible D gene (6 bases). The CDR3 DNA is TGTGCCAGCAGCCCCCAGAGGGGGGCGTCCGAAAAACTGTTTTTT. Amino acids: CASSPQRGASEKLFF.